This TCR beta chain was documented in a study of shared clonotypes between healthy human individuals. Method: immunoSEQ multiplex PCR; TCRdb's copy keeps in-frame clones and lacks some. This sample yields some 2.3 million clones, of which just over 90% are seen a single time; roughly 0.36% belongs to the top ten. Trimming shortened V by 5 bases and J by 8 bases, and 12 bases separated the two germline ends. In germline, CDR1 is SQVTM, CDR2 ANQGSEA. The CDR3 spans 11 residues. The V gene is TRBV29-1, the J gene TRBJ1-2, with D perhaps matching TRBD1 (5 bases). Sequenced input: naive CD4+ T cells from PBMCs. Indicated subset: CD45RA+ positively selected. This sequence was found in a young man in good health. Some clones in this sample may be carry-over from other donors' samples. CDR3 loop: CSVMDTTGYTF. In DNA form, the CDR3 reads TGCAGCGTTATGGACACGACGGGCTACACCTTC. Complete variable domain (other parts from reference TRBV29-1 and TRBJ1-2): SAVISQKPSRDICQRGTSLTIQCQVDSQVTMMFWYRQQPGQSLTLIATANQGSEATYESGFVIDKFPISRPNLTFSTLTVSNMSPEDSSIYLCSVMDTTGYTFGSGTRLTVV.